This TCR beta chain was retrieved from a study of OX40 agonist ivuxolimab in advanced cancers. Whole-study findings and limits: Antigen specificity remained undetermined for the expanded peripheral T cells. Clonal expansion was seen in CD4+ and CD8+ blood T cells by week 6 at 0.1 to 3.0 mg/kg.

Comment on this clone: The antigen is unknown.

Trimming left V 4 bases short and J 0 bases short, with 15 bases between. CDR3 length: 17 residues. The germline V gene has CDR1 KGHSH and CDR2 LQKENI. The method was immunoSEQ multiplex PCR; TCRdb's version includes in-frame clones alone and lacks a portion of them. This table holds tens of thousands of clones, over 70% found once. This TCR was sampled from an adult with an advanced solid tumor such as melanoma, head and neck, liver or kidney cancer. The sequencing here drew on CD4+ or CD8+ T cells sorted from blood, taken in a trial of the OX40 agonist ivuxolimab. The chain is built from TRBV18 and TRBJ1-4, with no clear D. The CDR3 protein is CASSLTPAWATNEKLFF. CDR3 nucleotide sequence: TGTGCCAGCTCACTAACGCCGGCATGGGCAACTAATGAAAAACTGTTTTTT.